The rows below give T cell receptor beta chains drawn from one sample of a study of tumour-infiltrating T cells in Burkitt lymphoma. Sequencing was performed with immunoSEQ multiplex PCR; in TCRdb, only in-frame clones are kept and a portion is missing. The repertoire consists of approximately 5,100 clones, with roughly a sixth occurring once and the leading ten covering roughly an eighth. Sequenced input: tumor tissue. All receptors derive from a human donor with diffuse large B-cell lymphoma. Each CDR3 is given with its conserved first and last residue. A row's size may be missing; if present it is once, few, many or a size class.

TRBV10-3	NA	CAISTTGYSNQPQHF
TRBV7-9	few	CASSPTGAGYEQYF
TRBV18	NA	CASSPSEFTEAFF
TRBV11-2	NA	CASSARAVNTEAFF
TRBV4-1	NA	CASSLEDSNNQPQHF
TRBV2	NA	CASERAGVNTEAFF
TRBV5-1	NA	CASSLDGQGGQETQYF
TRBV7-9	medium-sized	CASSSLGAGGPNTGELFF
TRBV30	NA	CAWSWTVTDTQYF
TRBV5-1	few	CASSLGQYSNQPQHF
TRBV2	NA	CASSEHRLSYEQYF
TRBV5-4	NA	CASSLTGSSGNTIYF
TRBV5-1	few	CASSPNQGWTLYEQYF
TRBV11-3	NA	CASSLGGGRFDEQFF
TRBV19	few	CASSIRHNTGELFF
TRBV29-1	NA	CSVQSGTGSIEQYF
TRBV11-2	few	CASSLGLAGGLEQFF
TRBV14	NA	CASSQVNTGELFF
TRBV4-1	once	CASSQEPTHNLDSWGQYF
TRBV28	NA	CASSLPGANTEAFF
TRBV5-1	NA	CASSGYRDRSALLRTDTQYF
TRBV7-9	NA	CASSFPVAGPAPYNEQFF
TRBV28	few	CASSFSHSGNTIYF
TRBV5-1	few	CASSLDGDPTDTQYF
TRBV29-1	NA	CSVVGGAGGEKLFF
TRBV14	NA	CASSQGHASYNEQFF
TRBV5-1	NA	CASSAGTGGVYEQYF
TRBV10-1	NA	CASSGRDRVDNEQFF
TRBV7-9	few	CASSFGTFSSYEQYF
TRBV6-5	NA	CASGQGVNEQFF
TRBV2	few	CASSEQAGFGYGYTF
TRBV18	few	CASSPGLDRGEQFF
TRBV5-1	NA	CASSPGTGGGKETQYF
TRBV28	NA	CASSPALQGLREKLFF
TRBV4-1	NA	CASSENRGLRQPQHF
TRBV9	few	CASSVGGGSQYGETQYF
TRBV5-5	NA	CASSLTETGSGPQHF
TRBV15	few	CATSWPGRLNTEAFF
TRBV28	NA	CASSFSSGYTDTQYF
TRBV5-4	few	CASSLEYSGRKTQYF
TRBV19	few	CASSSSPDRGLNGYTF
TRBV27	NA	CASRSSYNEQFF
TRBV30	NA	CAWSVSAEAFF
TRBV28	NA	CASSYDTVYF
TRBV5-1	few	CASSLEARSSDEQFF
TRBV11-2	few	CASSLVALAGRETQYF
TRBV18	once	CASSPGFGLGANVLTF
TRBV27	NA	CASSLGQGANTEAFF